These 22 T cell receptor beta chains came from one sample sequenced in a study of control samples from healthy donors and cancer patients. Profiling relied on immunoSEQ multiplex PCR, and the TCRdb table lists in-frame clones only, not all of them. The repertoire consists of 150,000 to 200,000 clones, with 70% to 90% occurring once and the leading ten covering around 11%. The source material was blood. The source of these receptors is a man under 40 in good health.

This sequence joins TRBV5-8 and TRBJ1-5; 8 bases match TRBD1. The CDR3 is made up of 14 amino acids. V shed 0 bases and J 7 bases; nucleotides not matched to a gene: 3. Germline CDR1 SGHTS, CDR2 YDEGEE. In DNA, the CDR3 is TGTGCCAGCAGCTTGGCGGACAGGGCCCAGCCCCAGCATTTT. Residues: CASSLADRAQPQHF.

The chain joins TRBV18 to TRBJ1-5, with D tentatively TRBD1 (5 bases). CDR1 KGHSH and CDR2 LQKENI come from the germline V gene. The V gene lost 2 bases and the J gene lost 4 bases, with 12 bases spanning the gap. This CDR3 region has 15 residues. CDR3 in DNA: TGTGCCAGCTCACCAAGGGGTACGGGTAATCAGCCCCAGCATTTT. Amino acid sequence: CASSPRGTGNQPQHF.

This clone showed up just a few times. The CDR3 DNA reads as TGTGCCAGCAATATCGCCACTAGCGGGACATCGCGCCCCTACAATGAGCAGTTCTTC. Protein sequence: CASNIATSGTSRPYNEQFF. This chain uses TRBV28 with TRBJ2-1; TRBD2 matches at 10 bases. From germline, CDR1 is MDHEN and CDR2 SYDVKM. The CDR3 has 19 residues. V was clipped by 7 bases and J by 2 bases; unmatched bases: 17.

This clone was counted a single time. The V gene is TRBV6-5, the J gene TRBJ2-5, with 10 positions matching TRBD2. The CDR3 extends over 16 amino acids. V was clipped by 2 bases and J by 5 bases; unmatched bases: 8. Germline V gene lookup returns CDR1 MNHEY and CDR2 SVGAGI. CDR3 DNA sequence: TGTGCCAGCAGTTACGAGAGCGGGGGGGCCGTGGAGACCCAGTACTTC. It yields the protein CASSYESGGAVETQYF.

J is TRBJ2-2 and V is TRBV7-2, with 11 bases aligning to TRBD2. After removal of 7 bases from V and 3 bases from J, the junction contained 13 bases not matched to a gene. This CDR3 comprises 18 residues. Germline V CDR1 and CDR2: SGHTA, FQGNSA. CDR3 in DNA: TGTGCCAGCATCCGCTCTTTAACTAGCGGGAGCCACACCGGGGAGCTGTTTTTT. Translating it yields CASIRSLTSGSHTGELFF.

The V call is TRBV25-1, the J call TRBJ1-4; D is uncertain. The germline CDR1 and CDR2 sequences are MGHDK and SYGVNS. Trimming took off 0 bases at V and 7 bases at J, with 15 bases between the two ends. This CDR3 is 16 amino acids long. The CDR3 nucleotides read TGTGCCAGCAGTGAATATGGGCAAGGAGGAGCTGAAAAACTGTTTTTT. Its translation is CASSEYGQGGAEKLFF.

This chain joins TRBV19 and TRBJ1-1; no firm D call. The length of the CDR3 is 13 residues. V gave up 2 bases and J gave up 1 base, with 5 bases separating them. CDR1 and CDR2 (germline): LNHDA, SQIVND (reference sequence). The CDR3 DNA follows: TGTGCCAGTAGTATAACCGCGAACACTGAAGCTTTCTTT. Its protein product is CASSITANTEAFF.

The gene calls are TRBV7-9 and TRBJ1-2; tentatively, D is TRBD1 (6 bases). Germline CDR1 SEHNR, CDR2 FQNEAQ (reference sequence). CDR3 length: 14 amino acids. V was pared by 3 bases and J by 4 bases, with 12 bases between. This CDR3 is CASSFPGDSYGYTF. The CDR3, as DNA: TGTGCCAGCAGCTTTCCAGGGGATAGCTATGGCTACACCTTC.

This chain connects TRBV5-1 to TRBJ2-5; D is ambiguous. Looked up from germline, CDR1 is SGHRS and CDR2 is YFSETQ. Trimming pared 2 bases from V and 5 bases from J, leaving 13 bases between. CDR3 length equals 14 residues. In DNA form, the CDR3 reads TGCGCCAGCAGCTTTGGGCGTGACGGGGAGACCCAGTACTTC. Translated: CASSFGRDGETQYF.

This chain connects TRBV24-1 to TRBJ2-1; 7 bases are a match to TRBD2. CDR3 length equals 18 residues. V lost 5 bases, J lost 4 bases, and 16 bases stayed unmatched. Germline V gene sequence: CDR1 KGHDR, CDR2 SFDVKD. This CDR3 is CATSGIGSAGGNYNEQFF. For the CDR3, the DNA is TGTGCCACCAGTGGCATCGGTAGCGCCGGGGGGAATTACAATGAGCAGTTCTTC.

This chain joins TRBV3-1 (or the pseudogene TRBV3-2) and TRBJ2-7; D is tentatively TRBD1 or TRBD2 (5 bases each). V shed 3 bases and J shed 0 bases, with 15 bases lying between them. CDR1 and CDR2 from the germline V gene are LGHDT and YNNKEL (reference sequence). This CDR3 comprises 16 residues. The CDR3 region has the DNA TGTGCCAGCAGCCATTTGCCGGGGCTTAGCTCCTACGAGCAGTACTTC. Its protein product is CASSHLPGLSSYEQYF.

J is TRBJ1-2 and V is TRBV2; no reliable D call. Germline V gene lookup returns CDR1 SNHLY and CDR2 FYNNEI. Trimming shortened V by 1 base and J by 3 bases, and 9 bases separated the two germline ends. The CDR3 contains 14 residues. This CDR3 reads CASSEVGAHYGYTF. Written as DNA, the CDR3 is TGTGCCAGCAGTGAAGTGGGTGCTCACTATGGCTACACCTTC.

This chain uses TRBV6-2 or TRBV6-3 with TRBJ2-2, with a weak D call TRBD1 (6 bases). V gave up 2 bases and J gave up 6 bases, with 13 bases separating them. This CDR3 is built from 15 residues. Germline CDR1 is MNHEY and CDR2 is SVGEGT. The CDR3 DNA is TGTGCCAGCAGTTACGGCGTTGAGGGGGCCGGGGAGCTGTTTTTT. Protein: CASSYGVEGAGELFF.

This CDR3 reads CASSLDSGQLTQYF. DNA of the CDR3: TGTGCCAGCAGCTTAGATTCGGGCCAGCTTACGCAGTATTTT. The gene calls are TRBV11-3 and TRBJ2-3; D not resolved. V dropped 0 bases and J dropped 8 bases, with 12 bases sitting between them. Germline lookup yields CDR1 SGHNT and CDR2 YENEEA. CDR3 length: 14 amino acids.

The chain combines TRBV4-1 with TRBJ2-1; TRBD2 aligns across 8 bases. The V segment lost 1 base and the J segment 3 bases; nucleotides outside the gene matches: 11. CDR1 is MGHRA and CDR2 is YSYEKL in the germline V gene. CDR3 length: 18 amino acids. The CDR3 protein is CASSQGEGGGPIYNEQFF. The CDR3 region has the DNA TGCGCCAGCAGCCAAGGGGAAGGCGGGGGGCCCATCTACAATGAGCAGTTCTTC.

Here the CDR3 DNA reads TGCGCCAGCAGCTTGTTTCTATCTAGGGGGCCCACCGGGGAGCTGTTTTTT. Translating it yields CASSLFLSRGPTGELFF. The J gene is TRBJ2-2, the V gene TRBV5-1; 7 positions agree with TRBD1. V shed 1 base, J shed 4 bases, and the junction held 10 bases outside the gene matches. CDR3 length equals 17 residues. Germline V gives CDR1 SGHRS, CDR2 YFSETQ.

The chain joins TRBV19 to TRBJ2-6; D is unclear. Germline CDR1 and CDR2: LNHDA and SQIVND (reference sequence). The CDR3 contains 16 residues. V lost 0 bases and J 0 bases, leaving 6 bases between the germline ends. The CDR3 reads CASSIDRTSGANVLTF. The CDR3 nucleotides read TGTGCCAGTAGTATAGATCGGACCTCTGGGGCCAACGTCCTGACTTTC.

The chain joins TRBV5-1 to TRBJ2-1; the D gene is possibly TRBD2 (5 bases). V was shortened by 3 bases and J by 12 bases, with 16 bases between the two germline ends. This CDR3 spans 13 amino acids. Per germline, CDR1 SGHRS and CDR2 YFSETQ. In nucleotides, the CDR3 is TGCGCCAGCAGCTCGGGATCGGACTCGGGGCAGTTCTTC. Protein: CASSSGSDSGQFF.

The rearrangement uses TRBV5-4 and TRBJ2-3; 7 positions match TRBD1. This CDR3 region has 16 residues. Trimming at V came to 4 bases and at J to 0 bases, leaving 8 bases not matched to a gene. Germline V gene data show CDR1 as SGHNT and CDR2 as YYREEE (reference sequence). CDR3 loop: CASSHTRQGSTDTQYF. The CDR3 DNA is TGTGCCAGCAGCCATACCCGACAGGGTAGCACAGATACGCAGTATTTT.

V and J are TRBV19 and TRBJ1-2; D call uncertain. In germline, CDR1 is LNHDA, CDR2 SQIVND (reference sequence). The V and J ends lost 7 bases and 4 bases respectively, with 13 bases between them. This CDR3 has 13 amino acids. As DNA, the CDR3 is TGTGCCAGTATAGGGCGATTAATCTATGGCTACACCTTC. Protein: CASIGRLIYGYTF. Full variable domain (rest looked up from reference TRBV19 and TRBJ1-2): DGGITQSPKYLFRKEGQNVTLSCEQNLNHDAMYWYRQDPGQGLRLIYYSQIVNDFQKGDIAEGYSVSREKKESFPLTVTSAQKNPTAFYLCASIGRLIYGYTFGSGTRLTVV.

This chain links TRBV7-9 with TRBJ2-5; 8 nucleotides match TRBD1. CDR3 length equals 15 residues. With V trimmed by 3 bases and J by 5 bases, 8 bases remained unmatched. Per germline, CDR1 SEHNR and CDR2 FQNEAQ (reference sequence). The CDR3 coding sequence is TGTGCCAGCAGCTTTCGACAGGGGATTAGTGAGACCCAGTACTTC. Protein product: CASSFRQGISETQYF.

This clone was detected once. V usage is TRBV4-1 and J usage is TRBJ1-6, with TRBD1 as a possible D gene (5 bases). The CDR3 runs 15 residues. The germline V gene encodes CDR1 MGHRA and CDR2 YSYEKL. Deletions cut 2 bases from V and 5 bases from J, with 10 bases between. In DNA, the CDR3 is TGCGCCAGCAGCCAACAAAGGGACGATAATTCACCCCTCCACTTT. It yields the protein CASSQQRDDNSPLHF.